This T cell receptor (beta chain) derives from a study of blood T cell repertoires in COVID-19. The authors' processing: Reference gene primer amplification yielded estimated nucleated cell counts. The repertoire was sequenced with immunoSEQ multiplex PCR; TCRdb's copy has only in-frame clones and lacks some. The V and J calls and clone size were taken over from that table, and D and trimming were inferred from the DNA. The sample has about 180,000 clones, roughly four fifths seen once; the top ten hold less than 10%. The count of this clone is one. Sequencing was performed on peripheral blood. This clonotype originated in a woman in her 70s with COVID-19, enrolled during active disease.

The CDR3 coding sequence is TGTGCCAGCAGCTCACCGGGGACAGGGGTCAGGAATACGCAGTATTTT. Protein: CASSSPGTGVRNTQYF. The chain carries TRBV5-4 and TRBJ2-3; 10 nucleotides align to TRBD1. The CDR3 has 16 amino acids. V trimming: 3 bases; J trimming: 7 bases; junction bases outside the gene matches: 11. Per germline, CDR1 SGHNT and CDR2 YYREEE (reference sequence).